The T cell receptor (beta chain) under discussion was sequenced for a study of blood T cell repertoires in COVID-19 (dated by TCRdb to the early 2020s). In terms of the full investigation: Samples covering the acute and convalescent phases of COVID-19 were provided by collaborators in the United States, Italy and Spain. HLA class I and class II types, where available, came from metadata supplied by the sample provider rather than from assay-based typing. The repertoires were made available in a free public database intended to serve as a resource for research on the immune response to SARS-CoV-2. Nearly every sample came with metadata listing a de-identified subject ID, COVID-19 status, age in years and sex. Subjects who had been exposed to COVID-19, were actively infected with it, or had recovered from it provided the deeply sampled blood TCRbeta repertoires that made up the dataset. The prospective study material was composed of cDNA or gDNA derived from T cells, B-cell-depleted T cells, or PBMCs. Samples came from the ongoing ImmuneRACE study (first 160 participants) plus 1,254 subjects from 6 global collaborators.

TCRbeta CDR3 regions were amplified from genomic DNA using the immunoSEQ Assay, a bias-controlled multiplex PCR. The study's processing was this. The number of nucleated cells in each sample was estimated by amplification of reference gene primers within the assay. Sequence reads were collapsed and filtered to measure the absolute abundance of every unique TCRbeta CDR3 rearrangement. For each sample, productive Simpson clonality was calculated by taking the square root of Simpson's diversity index across productive rearrangements. Held by TCRdb, this immuneACCESS table contains in-frame sequences only and omits some clones. Under half of the omission traces to an unresolved V gene where checked; the cause of the rest is unknown. V and J calls plus clone size are reproduced from that table; the DNA served to infer D and trimming. For this sample there are around 250,000 clones; 65% to 85% appear just once. The top ten constitute about 4.4% of the sample.

Collaborating institutions collected whole blood in K2EDTA tubes following their own protocols. For TCRbeta analysis, collaborators shipped samples in one of three forms: frozen whole blood, isolated PBMCs, or DNA extracted from either of those sample types. Results the study describes overall, beyond this receptor: Clinical and demographic metadata were provided uncurated, with the amount varying by source and participant.

Comments on this clone: Its antigen remains undetermined. It has no much larger one-base neighbor in the sample; base qualities were not kept.

The CDR3 holds 14 amino acids from the cysteine to the phenylalanine. The read is trimmed to its CDR3 DNA, 42 bases read in frame from base 1. This sequence originates from a man between 50 and 59 years old with active or convalescent COVID-19. The chain joins TRBV21-1 to TRBJ2-1; the table assigns TRBD1, which was not confirmed against the DNA. TRBV21-1 represents a pseudogene. The sample taken for sequencing was peripheral blood. The DNA is as follows: TGTGCCAGCGGTTTGAAGGACAGGGGAAATGAGCAGTTCTTC. Its amino acids are CASGLKDRGNEQFF.